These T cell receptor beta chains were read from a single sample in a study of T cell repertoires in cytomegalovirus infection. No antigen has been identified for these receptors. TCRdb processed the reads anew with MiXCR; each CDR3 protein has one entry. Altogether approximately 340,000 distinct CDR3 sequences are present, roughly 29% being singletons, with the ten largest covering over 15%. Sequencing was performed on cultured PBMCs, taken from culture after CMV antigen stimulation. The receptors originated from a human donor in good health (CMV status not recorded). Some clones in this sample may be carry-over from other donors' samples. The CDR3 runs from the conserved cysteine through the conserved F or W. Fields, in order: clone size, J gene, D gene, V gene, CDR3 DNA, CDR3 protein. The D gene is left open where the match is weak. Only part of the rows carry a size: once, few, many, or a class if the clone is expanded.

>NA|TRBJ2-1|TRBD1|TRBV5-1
TGCGCCAGCAGCACTGACGGACAGGGGGCCTCACATGAGCAGTTCTTC
CASSTDGQGASHEQFF
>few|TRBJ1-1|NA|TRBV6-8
TGTGCCAGCAGCTTAAGGGGAGAACTGAGTGAAGCTTTCTTT
CASSLRGELSEAFF
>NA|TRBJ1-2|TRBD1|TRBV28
TGTGCCAGCAGTCTACTCCCTCCACAGGGGCTAAACTATGGCTACACCTTC
CASSLLPPQGLNYGYTF
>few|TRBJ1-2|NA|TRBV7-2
TGTGCCAGCAGCTTAGATCGGGGGGGATTAGAAGGCTACACCTTC
CASSLDRGGLEGYTF
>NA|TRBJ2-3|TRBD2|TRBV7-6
TGTGCCAGCAGCTTAGTTGCGGGGGGCCGCTCAGATACGCAGTATTTT
CASSLVAGGRSDTQYF
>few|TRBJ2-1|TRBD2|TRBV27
TGTGCCAGCAGTTCCCCTTACCTTTTTAGCGGGGCCCTTTACAATGAGCAGTTCTTC
CASSSPYLFSGALYNEQFF
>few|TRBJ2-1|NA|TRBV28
TGTGCCAGCAGTTTAGGGGTAGTTCGTTGGAGCAATGAGCAGTTCTTC
CASSLGVVRWSNEQFF
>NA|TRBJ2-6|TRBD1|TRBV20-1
TGCAGTGCTAGACACAGTGACAGGGGGCCGGGGGCCAACGTCCTGACTTTC
CSARHSDRGPGANVLTF
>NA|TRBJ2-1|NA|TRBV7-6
TGTGCCAGCAGCTTATGGGGAGAGGAGCAGTTCTTC
CASSLWGEEQFF
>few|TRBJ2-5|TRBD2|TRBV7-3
TGTGCCAGCAGTAACCTAGCGGGAGGGTCACAAGAGACCCAGTACTTC
CASSNLAGGSQETQYF
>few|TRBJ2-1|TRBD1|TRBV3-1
TGTGCCAGCACTCGGGACAGGGAGGGGCACAATGAGCAGTTCTTC
CASTRDREGHNEQFF
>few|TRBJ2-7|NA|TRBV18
TGTGCCAGCTCACCACAAAAGGTGGGGTCGAACTACGAGCAGTACTTC
CASSPQKVGSNYEQYF
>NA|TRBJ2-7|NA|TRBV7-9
TGTGCCAGCAGCGTCTACTACGAGCAGTACTTC
CASSVYYEQYF
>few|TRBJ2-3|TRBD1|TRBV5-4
TGTGCCAGCAGCTCCGGGACAGTCACAGATACGCAGTATTTT
CASSSGTVTDTQYF
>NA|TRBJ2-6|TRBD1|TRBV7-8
TGTGCCAGCAGCTTCGACAGGGGGCTAGGGGCCAACGTCCTGACTTTC
CASSFDRGLGANVLTF
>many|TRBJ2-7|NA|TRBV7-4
TGTGCCAGCGGTTCCTACGAGCAGTACTTC
CASGSYEQYF
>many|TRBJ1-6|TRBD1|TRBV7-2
TGTGCCAGCAGCAAGACAGGGGAAAATTCACCCCTCCACTTT
CASSKTGENSPLHF
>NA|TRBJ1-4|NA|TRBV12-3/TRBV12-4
TGTGCCAGCAGTTTTGAGGGTACTTCAACTAATGAAAAACTGTTTTTT
CASSFEGTSTNEKLFF
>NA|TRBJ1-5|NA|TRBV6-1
TGTGCCAGCAGCATGGCAGGGAGTAGGGAGCCCCAGCATTTT
CASSMAGSREPQHF
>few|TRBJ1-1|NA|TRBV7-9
TGTGCCAGCAGCCCGCCCGGGGCCCAGGCTTTCTTT
CASSPPGAQAFF
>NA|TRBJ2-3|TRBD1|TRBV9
TGTGCCAGCAGCGCGGACAGGAGCTACACAGATACGCAGTATTTT
CASSADRSYTDTQYF